Sequencing of this TCR beta chain was carried out in a study of blood T cell repertoires in COVID-19. Background on the study: Researchers got acute and convalescent COVID-19 samples from the United States, Italy and Spain. From T cells, B-cell-depleted T cells, or PBMCs came the material, which was cDNA or gDNA.

In the original workflow: Amplification from reference gene primers served as the basis for estimated nucleated cell counts. Repertoires were generated with immunoSEQ multiplex PCR, while TCRdb's copy carries only in-frame clones and drops some. Clone size and V and J calls were adopted from that table, with D and trimming inferred from the DNA. The repertoire consists of over 350,000 clones, with more than 85% occurring once and the leading ten covering around 4.5%. This CDR3 spans 14 amino acids. The germline CDR1 and CDR2 sequences are SGHDT and YYEEEE. Trimming left V 0 bases short and J 5 bases short, with 11 bases between.

This TCR was sampled from a woman aged 25 to 39 with acute or convalescent COVID-19. V gene TRBV5-6 combines with J gene TRBJ1-1, with a tentative D call TRBD1 (6 bases). The specimen sequenced was peripheral blood. CDR3 sequence reads: CASSLGGGKTEAFF. CDR3 DNA sequence: TGTGCCAGCAGCTTGGGTGGGGGCAAGACTGAAGCTTTCTTT.